This TCR beta chain emerged from a study of blood T cell repertoires in COVID-19. Across the whole study: The samples span acute and convalescent COVID-19 from the United States, Italy and Spain. T cells, B-cell-depleted T cells, or PBMCs supplied cDNA or gDNA.

This CDR3 contains 16 residues. V trimming: 2 bases; J trimming: 4 bases; junction bases outside the gene matches: 10. Germline loops: CDR1 SGHRS, CDR2 YFSETQ. Authors' processing steps: For nucleated cells, counts were estimated from reference gene primer amplification. Assay: immunoSEQ multiplex PCR; the TCRdb copy retains only in-frame clones and omits some. Clone size and the V and J calls come from that table; the DNA yielded D and trimming. This table holds about 270,000 clones, roughly 86% found once. Sequencing was performed on peripheral blood. The chain employs TRBV5-1 and TRBJ1-2; 8 bases map to TRBD1. The receptor comes from a man aged 40-50 years with active or convalescent COVID-19. The CDR3 DNA follows: TGCGCCAGCAGCTTCATCTACAGGGGGAGGGCCTATGGCTACACCTTC. Its translation is CASSFIYRGRAYGYTF. Filled out from reference TRBV5-1 and TRBJ1-2, the complete variable domain reads KAGVTQTPRYLIKTRGQQVTLSCSPISGHRSVSWYQQTPGQGLQFLFEYFSETQRNKGNFPGRFSGRQFSNSRSEMNVSTLELGDSALYLCASSFIYRGRAYGYTFGSGTRLTVV.